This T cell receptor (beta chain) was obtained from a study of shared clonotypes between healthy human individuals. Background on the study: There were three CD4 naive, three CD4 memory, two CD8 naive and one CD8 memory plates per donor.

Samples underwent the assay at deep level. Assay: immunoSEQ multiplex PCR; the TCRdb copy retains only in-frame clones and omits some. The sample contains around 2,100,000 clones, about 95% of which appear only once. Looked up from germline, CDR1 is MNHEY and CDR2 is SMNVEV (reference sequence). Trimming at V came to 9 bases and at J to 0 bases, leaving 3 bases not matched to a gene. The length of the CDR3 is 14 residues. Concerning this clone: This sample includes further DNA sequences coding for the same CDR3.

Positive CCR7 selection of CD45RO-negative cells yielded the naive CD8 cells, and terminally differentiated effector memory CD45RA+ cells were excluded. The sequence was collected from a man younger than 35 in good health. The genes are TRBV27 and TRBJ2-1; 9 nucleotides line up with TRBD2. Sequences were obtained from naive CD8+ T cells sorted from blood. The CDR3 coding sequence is TGTGCCAGTAGCGGGGGAAGCTCCTACAATGAGCAGTTCTTC. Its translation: CASSGGSSYNEQFF.